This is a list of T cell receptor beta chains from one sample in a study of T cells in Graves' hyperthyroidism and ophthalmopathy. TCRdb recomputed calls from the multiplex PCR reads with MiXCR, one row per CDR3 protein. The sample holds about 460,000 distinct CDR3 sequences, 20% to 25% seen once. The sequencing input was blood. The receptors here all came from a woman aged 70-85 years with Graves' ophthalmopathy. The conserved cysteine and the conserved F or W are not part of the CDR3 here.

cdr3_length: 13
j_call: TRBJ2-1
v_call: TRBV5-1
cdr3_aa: ASSLGGAEQNEQF

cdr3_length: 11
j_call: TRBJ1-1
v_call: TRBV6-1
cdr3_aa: ATGQRNWIEAF

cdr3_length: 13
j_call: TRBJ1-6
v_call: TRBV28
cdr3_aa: ASSPPGLVDSPLH

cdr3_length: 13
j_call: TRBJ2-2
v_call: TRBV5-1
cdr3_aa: ASSLSGVETGELF

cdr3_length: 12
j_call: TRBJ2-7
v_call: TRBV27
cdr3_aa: ASSLSGQTYEQY

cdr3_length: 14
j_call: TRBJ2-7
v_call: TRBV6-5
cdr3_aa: ASSSLNSGRPYEQY

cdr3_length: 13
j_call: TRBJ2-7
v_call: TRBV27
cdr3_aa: ASRPYRVRFYEQY

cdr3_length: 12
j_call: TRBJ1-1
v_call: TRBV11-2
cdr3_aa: ASSLVDGITEAF

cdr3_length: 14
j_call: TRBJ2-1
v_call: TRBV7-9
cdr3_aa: ASSLRTSGPADEQF

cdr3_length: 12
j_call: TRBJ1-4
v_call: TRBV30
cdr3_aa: AWSLGGPGEKLF

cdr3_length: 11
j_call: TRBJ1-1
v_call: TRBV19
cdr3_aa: ASRRVGTTEAF

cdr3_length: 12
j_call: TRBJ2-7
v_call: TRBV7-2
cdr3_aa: ASSPTFPSYEQY

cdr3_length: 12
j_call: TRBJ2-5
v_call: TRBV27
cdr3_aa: ASSLWGNQETQY

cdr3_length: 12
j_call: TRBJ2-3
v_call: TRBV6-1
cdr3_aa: ASKPGLNTDTQY

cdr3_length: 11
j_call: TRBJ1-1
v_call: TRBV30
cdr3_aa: AVNWGANTEAF

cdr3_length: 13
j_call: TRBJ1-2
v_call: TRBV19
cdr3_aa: ASSTRALTNYGYT

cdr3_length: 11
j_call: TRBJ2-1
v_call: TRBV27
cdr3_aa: ASSATLGTEQF

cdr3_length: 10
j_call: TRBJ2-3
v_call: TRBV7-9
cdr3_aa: ASSLTTGTQY

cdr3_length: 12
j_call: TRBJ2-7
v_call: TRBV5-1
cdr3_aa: ASSLGQVSYEQY

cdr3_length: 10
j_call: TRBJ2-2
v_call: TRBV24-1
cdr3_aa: ATVAVTGELF